Below, 32 T cell receptor beta chains from the same sample are listed, as sequenced in a study of cytomegalovirus exposure and HLA in healthy donors. TCRdb's table, derived via immunoSEQ multiplex PCR, lists solely in-frame clones and lacks some. Among under 400,000 clones, 70% to 90% were seen once, and the ten largest hold approximately 0.9%. The material sequenced was PBMCs. The receptors were gathered from a man aged 25 to 40 in good health and CMV-seronegative.

The chain joins TRBV5-1 to TRBJ2-7; 10 bases agree with TRBD1. The CDR3 runs to 18 residues. The V and J ends lost 0 bases and 3 bases, in that order; junction bases with no gene match: 12. CDR1 and CDR2 (germline): SGHRS, YFSETQ. The CDR3 here is CASSLESTRQGAIYEQYF. DNA of the CDR3: TGCGCCAGCAGCTTGGAGTCTACGAGACAGGGGGCAATCTACGAGCAGTACTTC.

J is TRBJ2-7 and V is TRBV6-5, with a weak D call TRBD1 (5 bases). The CDR3 sequence is 15 residues long. Germline V lookup: CDR1 MNHEY, CDR2 SVGAGI. The V and J ends lost 0 bases and 2 bases respectively, with 11 bases between them. The CDR3 bases are TGTGCCAGCAGTTACTCGACCCCGGACACCTACGAGCAGTACTTC. It codes for CASSYSTPDTYEQYF.

The chain links TRBV27 to TRBJ1-1; TRBD1 agrees at 10 bases. The trim removed 6 bases at V and 4 bases at J, leaving 5 bases unmatched. The CDR3 contains 14 residues. CDR1 MNHEY and CDR2 SMNVEV come from the germline V gene (reference sequence). The CDR3 DNA sequence: TGTGCCAGCAGCGCCGGGACAGGGGCCACTGAAGCTTTCTTT. Amino acid sequence: CASSAGTGATEAFF.

The chain recombines TRBV6-1 with TRBJ1-2; TRBD1 aligns across 8 bases. CDR1 is MNHNS and CDR2 is SASEGT in the germline V gene. The CDR3 loop spans 15 amino acids. The V segment lost 6 bases and the J segment 0 bases; nucleotides outside the gene matches: 6. Here the CDR3 reads CASRTGGITNYGYTF. CDR3 nucleotides: TGTGCCAGCAGAACAGGGGGGATAACTAACTATGGCTACACCTTC.

The V and J genes are TRBV13 and TRBJ2-5; D is ambiguous. The germline V and J ends were trimmed by 1 base and 1 base, with 4 bases remaining between them. This CDR3 is built from 13 residues. Germline V gives CDR1 PRHDT, CDR2 FYEKMQ (reference sequence). CDR3 sequence (DNA): TGTGCCAGCAGCTTAGACAGCCAAGAGACCCAGTACTTC. Translated: CASSLDSQETQYF.

This clone occurred once. The CDR3 reads CASSTDRGFSTDTQYF. In nucleotides, the CDR3 is TGTGCCAGCAGCACTGACAGGGGGTTTAGCACAGATACGCAGTATTTT. The chain has TRBV5-5 and TRBJ2-3; 9 bases line up with TRBD1. Germline trimming cut 4 bases from V and 0 bases from J; bases unmatched to any gene: 6. Per the germline V gene, CDR1 is SGHKS and CDR2 is YYEKEE (reference sequence). The CDR3 is made up of 16 amino acids.

This clone has just one count. The chain couples TRBV6-1 to TRBJ2-7, with unresolved D. The V end was cut by 8 bases, the J end by 3 bases, with 8 bases between. Germline V lookup: CDR1 MNHNS, CDR2 SASEGT. The CDR3 sequence is 11 residues long. CDR3 residues: CASRNSYEQYF. The CDR3 coding sequence is TGTGCCAGCCGAAACAGCTACGAGCAGTACTTC.

The rearrangement uses TRBV27 and TRBJ1-1; no firm D call. The germline V gene encodes CDR1 MNHEY and CDR2 SMNVEV (reference sequence). The CDR3 spans 13 residues. The ends were cut back, 1 base at V and 4 bases at J, with 7 bases in the middle. Here the CDR3 reads CASSLFSGTEAFF. The CDR3 nucleotides are TGTGCCAGCAGTTTATTTAGTGGCACTGAAGCTTTCTTT.

The chain is built from TRBV4-3 and TRBJ2-7; TRBD1 matches at 9 bases. Trimming took 0 bases from V and 1 from J; bases not matched to a gene: 1. This CDR3 has 15 amino acids. Germline V gives CDR1 LGHNA, CDR2 YSLEER. The chain's CDR3 is CASSQDDRGSYEQYF. CDR3 DNA sequence: TGCGCCAGCAGCCAAGACGACAGGGGGTCCTACGAGCAGTACTTC.

V gene TRBV6-6 combines with J gene TRBJ1-6; 9 positions match TRBD1. V lost 4 bases to trimming and J lost 9 bases; unmatched junction nucleotides: 4. This CDR3 contains 14 residues. Per the germline V gene, CDR1 is MNHNY and CDR2 is SVGAGI (reference sequence). The CDR3 coding sequence is TGTGCCAGCAGTTTCGGACAGGGGATTTCACCCCTCCACTTT. Translating it yields CASSFGQGISPLHF.

The chain is built from TRBV5-1 and TRBJ2-7; D is perhaps TRBD1 (5 bases). Per the germline V gene, CDR1 is SGHRS and CDR2 is YFSETQ. The CDR3 is 16 amino acids. The V end lost 0 bases, the J end lost 3 bases, and 16 bases lay between the germline ends. The CDR3 coding sequence is TGCGCCAGCAGCTTGGCCTCAACAGGATTAAACTACGAGCAGTACTTC. Translation: CASSLASTGLNYEQYF.

The chain uses TRBV5-1 and TRBJ2-3, with 10 bases identical to TRBD1. Per germline, CDR1 SGHRS and CDR2 YFSETQ. J gave up 5 bases and V 7 bases, and 7 bases lay outside the gene matches. CDR3 length: 14 amino acids. The CDR3 DNA follows: TGCGCCAGCCTCCGGGACAGGGGTGGAGATACGCAGTATTTT. It encodes CASLRDRGGDTQYF.

This clone is a singleton in its sample. The chain couples TRBV27 to TRBJ1-6, with 7 bases fitting TRBD1. Trimming at V came to 5 bases and at J to 10 bases, leaving 14 bases not matched to a gene. Germline CDR1 is MNHEY and CDR2 is SMNVEV (reference sequence). The CDR3 totals 16 residues. The CDR3 here is CASSLNDRASLSPLHF. The DNA of the CDR3 is TGTGCCAGCAGTCTGAACGACAGGGCATCGTTATCACCCCTCCACTTT.

V and J are TRBV5-1 and TRBJ1-1; a possible D gene is TRBD1 (6 bases). The V and J ends lost 5 bases and 0 bases respectively, with 17 bases between them. The CDR3 runs to 16 residues. Germline CDR1 SGHRS, CDR2 YFSETQ. The CDR3 DNA is TGCGCCAGCAGAGATTTAAGAGGGGACATGAACACTGAAGCTTTCTTT. This gives the protein CASRDLRGDMNTEAFF.

The chain uses TRBV5-1 and TRBJ2-7, with TRBD1 identical over 7 bases. Germline CDR1 reads SGHRS; CDR2 reads YFSETQ. The CDR3 contains 13 residues. The V and J ends lost 3 bases and 7 bases, in that order; junction bases with no gene match: 7. CDR3 nucleotide sequence: TGCGCCAGCAGCTCCTCGACAGGGTGGGAGCAGTACTTC. Its protein is CASSSSTGWEQYF.

This clone was counted a single time. The genes are TRBV7-6 and TRBJ1-2; 7 bases match TRBD1. This CDR3 is built from 16 residues. V gave up 3 bases and J gave up 0 bases; unmatched junction bases: 7. The germline V gene encodes CDR1 SGHVS and CDR2 FNYEAQ. CDR3 nucleotide sequence: TGTGCCAGCAGCTTCGGGACAGCCCTAGCTAACTATGGCTACACCTTC. This sequence encodes CASSFGTALANYGYTF.

This chain uses TRBV9 with TRBJ2-2; 7 bases fit TRBD1. The germline V gene encodes CDR1 SGDLS and CDR2 YYNGEE. After removal of 3 bases from V and 1 base from J, the junction contained 6 bases not matched to a gene. This CDR3 is built from 16 residues. The CDR3 coding sequence is TGTGCCAGCAGCGCTACAGGGGTAAGGAACACCGGGGAGCTGTTTTTT. It translates to CASSATGVRNTGELFF.

This clone was counted a single time. The V and J genes are TRBV29-1 and TRBJ1-3, with a possible D match to TRBD1 (5 bases). Per germline, CDR1 SQVTM and CDR2 ANQGSEA. The CDR3 length is 14 residues. V lost 3 bases and J lost 1, with 10 bases in between. This chain's CDR3 is CSVDLGGSGNTIYF. The CDR3 nucleotides read TGCAGCGTTGACCTCGGGGGGTCTGGAAACACCATATATTTT.

The CDR3 DNA reads as TGTGCCAGCAGCTTCCAGGCCGCAGGGGGTTCTCGAGAAAAACTGTTTTTT. It yields the protein CASSFQAAGGSREKLFF. This chain joins TRBV7-2 and TRBJ1-4; 7 bases map to TRBD1. The CDR3 covers 17 residues. J was trimmed by 8 bases and V by 3 bases; bases with no gene match: 15. CDR1 is SGHTA, CDR2 FQGNSA, per germline. Full variable domain (missing parts from reference TRBV7-2 and TRBJ1-4): GAGVSQSPSNKVTEKGKDVELRCDPISGHTALYWYRQSLGQGLEFLIYFQGNSAPDKSGLPSDRFSAERTGGSVSTLTIQRTQQEDSAVYLCASSFQAAGGSREKLFFGSGTQLSVL.

The chain employs TRBV2 and TRBJ1-5, with D maybe TRBD1 (6 bases). The CDR3 covers 13 residues. V shed 7 bases and J shed 3 bases, with 10 bases lying between them. CDR1 is SNHLY, CDR2 FYNNEI, per germline. The CDR3 DNA sequence: TGTGCCAGCAAGCGGACAGACAATCAGCCCCAGCATTTT. Residues: CASKRTDNQPQHF.

The chain uses TRBV30 and TRBJ2-3, with D maybe TRBD1 (5 bases). Trimming took off 3 bases at V and 1 base at J, with 14 bases between the two ends. The CDR3 loop spans 15 amino acids. Per the germline V gene, CDR1 is GTSNPN and CDR2 is SVGIG (reference sequence). CDR3: CAWRGPGVGTDTQYF. The CDR3 region has the DNA TGTGCCTGGAGGGGGCCGGGCGTAGGCACAGATACGCAGTATTTT.

The count of this clone is one. The rearrangement joins TRBV4-2 to TRBJ2-5, with 12 bases matching TRBD2. V trimming: 4 bases; J trimming: 0 bases; junction bases outside the gene matches: 6. Germline assignment: CDR1 LGHNA and CDR2 YNFKEQ. CDR3 length equals 17 residues. CDR3 bases: TGTGCCAGCAGCCGCTTTACTAGCGGGGGGAACCAAGAGACCCAGTACTTC. Its protein product is CASSRFTSGGNQETQYF.

This clone has a single count. The chain joins TRBV2 to TRBJ1-3; D uncertain. Trimming took off 6 bases at V and 2 bases at J, with 20 bases between the two ends. This CDR3 is built from 17 residues. The germline V gene encodes CDR1 SNHLY and CDR2 FYNNEI. The CDR3 DNA is TGTGCCAGCAGGGCTGGAGTGTTCGAGTGGACTGGAAACACCATATATTTT. Protein sequence: CASRAGVFEWTGNTIYF. Complete variable domain (other parts from reference TRBV2 and TRBJ1-3): EPEVTQTPSHQVTQMGQEVILRCVPISNHLYFYWYRQILGQKVEFLVSFYNNEISEKSEIFDDQFSVERPDGSNFTLKIRSTKLEDSAMYFCASRAGVFEWTGNTIYFGEGSWLTVV.

The gene calls are TRBV7-8 and TRBJ2-2; D unresolved. Germline V gene data show CDR1 as SGHVS and CDR2 as FQNEAQ. The CDR3 loop spans 15 amino acids. Trimming removed 5 bases at V and 6 bases at J, with 16 bases between. CDR3 sequence reads: CASSAQPLVSGELFF. The CDR3 bases are TGTGCCAGCAGCGCGCAGCCTCTAGTGTCCGGGGAGCTGTTTTTT. The full variable domain, with the rest looked up from reference TRBV7-8 and TRBJ2-2, is GAGVSQSPRYKVAKRGQDVALRCDPISGHVSLFWYQQALGQGPEFLTYFQNEAQLDKSGLPSDRFFAERPEGSVSTLKIQRTQQEDSAVYLCASSAQPLVSGELFFGEGSRLTVL.

The chain combines TRBV19 with TRBJ2-1; TRBD1 aligns across 7 bases. After removal of 5 bases from V and 15 bases from J, the junction contained 13 bases not matched to a gene. CDR3 length: 13 residues. Germline-derived CDR1 and CDR2 are LNHDA and SQIVND (reference sequence). The CDR3 DNA reads as TGTGCCAGTAGTCCTTCACAGGGGAACGGAATGTTCTTC. Translation: CASSPSQGNGMFF.

The CDR3 DNA follows: TGCGCCAGCACCGATTGGACAGGGGGTACCGGGGAGCTGTTTTTT. Encoded protein: CASTDWTGGTGELFF. V gene TRBV10-2 combines with J gene TRBJ2-2; 10 bases are shared with TRBD1. This CDR3 has 15 amino acids. V lost 7 bases and J lost 5; bases outside the gene matches: 7. Germline CDR1 and CDR2: WSHSY and SAAADI.

The rearrangement links TRBV7-8 to TRBJ1-5; maybe TRBD1 (6 bases). Germline CDR1 SGHVS, CDR2 FQNEAQ. This CDR3 region has 17 residues. V was clipped by 5 bases and J by 3 bases, with 20 bases between them. CDR3 region: CASSPKAGGQLNQPQHF. Here the CDR3 DNA reads TGTGCCAGCAGCCCGAAAGCAGGAGGACAGCTCAATCAGCCCCAGCATTTT.

The chain combines TRBV4-1 with TRBJ1-5; 7 bases match TRBD1. V dropped 4 bases and J dropped 3; count of bases not matched to a gene: 15. The CDR3 is 18 residues long. From germline, CDR1 is MGHRA and CDR2 YSYEKL. CDR3: CASSPGTARTGHNQPQHF. CDR3 coding DNA: TGCGCCAGCAGCCCGGGGACAGCCAGAACGGGGCACAATCAGCCCCAGCATTTT.

The CDR3 DNA reads TGTGCCAGCAGTTTTTTAGCAGGGGGTCGAGCTTTCTTT. Translated, it gives CASSFLAGGRAFF. The chain joins TRBV27 to TRBJ1-1; 7 nucleotides match TRBD1. Germline CDR1 is MNHEY and CDR2 is SMNVEV (reference sequence). Unmatched junction bases numbered 8, after V lost 3 bases and J lost 10 bases. The CDR3 covers 13 residues.

As DNA, the CDR3 is TGTGCCAGCAGTTTGAGCTCCTACAATGAGCAGTTCTTC. Translation gives CASSLSSYNEQFF. This sequence joins TRBV27 and TRBJ2-1, with D hard to call. Germline V gene sequence: CDR1 MNHEY, CDR2 SMNVEV (reference sequence). V dropped 3 bases and J dropped 0 bases, with 3 bases sitting between them. The CDR3 sequence is 13 residues long.

This rearrangement joins TRBV30 to TRBJ2-7, with D possibly matching TRBD2 (6 bases). CDR3 size: 15 residues. CDR1 and CDR2 (germline): GTSNPN, SVGIG (reference sequence). V lost 2 bases, J lost 5 bases, and 19 bases lay in between. CDR3 protein: CAWSTGVPSLHEQYF. The CDR3 DNA reads TGTGCCTGGAGTACGGGGGTTCCCTCTCTACACGAGCAGTACTTC. The full variable domain, rest sourced from reference TRBV30 and TRBJ2-7, is SQTIHQWPATLVQPVGSPLSLECTVEGTSNPNLYWYRQAAGRGLQLLFYSVGIGQISSEVPQNLSASRPQDRQFILSSKKLLLSDSGFYLCAWSTGVPSLHEQYFGPGTRLTVT.

This rearrangement joins TRBV4-3 to TRBJ2-5; D is possibly TRBD2 (5 bases). This CDR3 is built from 18 residues. V was shortened by 0 bases and J by 2 bases, with 19 bases between the two germline ends. The germline V gene has CDR1 LGHNA and CDR2 YSLEER. The CDR3, as DNA: TGCGCCAGCAGCCAAGAGTCGGTGAGGGCCCGCCCTCAAGAGACCCAGTACTTC. As protein: CASSQESVRARPQETQYF.